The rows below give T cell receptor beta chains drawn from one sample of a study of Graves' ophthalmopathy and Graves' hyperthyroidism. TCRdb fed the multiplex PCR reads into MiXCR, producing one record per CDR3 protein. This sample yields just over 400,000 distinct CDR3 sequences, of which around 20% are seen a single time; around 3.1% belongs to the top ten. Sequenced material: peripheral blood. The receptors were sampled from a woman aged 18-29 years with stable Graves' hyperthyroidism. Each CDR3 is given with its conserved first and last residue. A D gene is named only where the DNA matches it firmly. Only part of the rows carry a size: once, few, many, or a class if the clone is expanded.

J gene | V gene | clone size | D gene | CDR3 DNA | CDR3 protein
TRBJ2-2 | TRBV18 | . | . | TGTGCCAGCTCACCACGCGAACAGCCCGGGGAGCTGTTTTTT | CASSPREQPGELFF
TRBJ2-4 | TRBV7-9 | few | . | TGTGCCAGCAGCCCCTCGGAGGCCAAAAACATTCAGTACTTC | CASSPSEAKNIQYF
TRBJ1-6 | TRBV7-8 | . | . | TGTGCCAGCAGCTTAGGTTGGGGAAGAGATAATTCACCCCTCCACTTT | CASSLGWGRDNSPLHF
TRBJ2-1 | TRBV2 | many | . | TGTGCCAGCAGAAGGGGTGTTCTATCCTCCTACAATGAGCAGTTCTTC | CASRRGVLSSYNEQFF
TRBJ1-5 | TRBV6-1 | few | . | TGTGCCAGCAGTGCACCTTATAGCAATCAGCCCCAGCATTTT | CASSAPYSNQPQHF
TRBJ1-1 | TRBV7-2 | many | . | TGTGCCAGCAGCCTCCCTTGGAGGAACACTGAAGCTTTCTTT | CASSLPWRNTEAFF
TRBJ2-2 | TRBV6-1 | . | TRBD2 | TGTGCCAGCTCTTATGGATCTAGCGGTCTTGGCACCGGGGAGCTGTTTTTT | CASSYGSSGLGTGELFF
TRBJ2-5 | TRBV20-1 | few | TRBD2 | TGCAGCGCGCAGGGCGGGAGGGAGGAAGAGACCCAGTACTTC | CSAQGGREEETQYF
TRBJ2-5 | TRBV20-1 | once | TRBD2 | TGCAGTGCTCTAGAGCGGGGCTTCCAAGAGACCCAGTACTTC | CSALERGFQETQYF
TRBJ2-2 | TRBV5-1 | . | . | TGCGCCAGCAGCATACGGACGGGGATGGGCACCGGGGAGCTGTTTTTT | CASSIRTGMGTGELFF
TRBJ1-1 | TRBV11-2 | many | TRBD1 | TGTGCCAGCAGGGGTACAGGGGTTATGGTGAACACTGAAGCTTTCTTT | CASRGTGVMVNTEAFF
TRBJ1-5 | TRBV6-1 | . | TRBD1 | TGTGCCAGCAGTAGTACAGGGGGCAGGAGCAATCAGCCCCAGCATTTT | CASSSTGGRSNQPQHF
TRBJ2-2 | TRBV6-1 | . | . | TGTGCCAGCAGCCGCGACCCACTAACCGGGGAGCTGTTTTTT | CASSRDPLTGELFF
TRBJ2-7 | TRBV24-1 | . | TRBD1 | TGTGCCACCAGTGATCCGTCCGGGACAGGGAATCCCTACGAGCAGTACTTC | CATSDPSGTGNPYEQYF
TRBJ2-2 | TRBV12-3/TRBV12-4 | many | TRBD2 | TGTGCCAGCAGTTTCCGGGTCGACTGGGGGACTAGCGGGAGGGCGAACACCGGGGAGCTGTTTTTT | CASSFRVDWGTSGRANTGELFF
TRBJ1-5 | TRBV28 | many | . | TGTGCCAGCAGGGCGGGGGGTTTTCTGTTCAATCAGCCCCAGCATTTT | CASRAGGFLFNQPQHF
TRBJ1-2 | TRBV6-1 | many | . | TGTGCCAGCAGTCCGGGCCACCTCTATGGCTACACCTTC | CASSPGHLYGYTF
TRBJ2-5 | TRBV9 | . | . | TGTGCCAGCAGCGTAGCCTCGGCCCAAGAGACCCAGTACTTC | CASSVASAQETQYF
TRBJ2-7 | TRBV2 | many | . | TGTGCAAGCTACAGGTTCTACGAGCAGTACTTC | CASYRFYEQYF
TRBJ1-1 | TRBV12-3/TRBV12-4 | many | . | TGTGCCAGCACCCCGGGGAACACTGAAGCTTTCTTT | CASTPGNTEAFF
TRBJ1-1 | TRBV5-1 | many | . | TGCGCCAGCAGCCCGAGAGGCACTGAAGCTTTCTTT | CASSPRGTEAFF
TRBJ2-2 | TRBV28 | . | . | TGTGCCAGCGGCTCCCGGGGCTTTACCGGGGAGCTGTTTTTT | CASGSRGFTGELFF
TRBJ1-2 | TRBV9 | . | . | TGTGCCAGCAGCGTAGTTCCCTTCACTAACTATGGCTACACCTTC | CASSVVPFTNYGYTF
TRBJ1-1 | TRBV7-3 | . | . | TGTGCCAGCAGCATGACAGGAGAGACTGAAGCTTTCTTT | CASSMTGETEAFF
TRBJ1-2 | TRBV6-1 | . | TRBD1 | TGTGCCAGCAGTCAGGGACAGGGGACAGGTGGCTACACCTTC | CASSQGQGTGGYTF
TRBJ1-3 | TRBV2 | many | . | TGTGCCAGCAAGCAAGACAACTCTGGAAACACCATATATTTT | CASKQDNSGNTIYF
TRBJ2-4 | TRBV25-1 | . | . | TGTGCCAGCAGTGAAACTTTTGTCGGGGAAGACGAAAACATTCAGTACTTC | CASSETFVGEDENIQYF
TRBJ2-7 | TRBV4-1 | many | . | TGCGCCAGCAGGCCGGAAACGGACCACGAGCAGTACTTC | CASRPETDHEQYF
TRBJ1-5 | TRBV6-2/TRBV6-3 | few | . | TGTGCCAGCAGTTACTCGGCAGGGGAAGGGCAGCCCCAGCATTTT | CASSYSAGEGQPQHF
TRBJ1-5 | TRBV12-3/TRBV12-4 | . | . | TGTGCCTCCAGGGACGGGGGACAGCCCCAGCATTTT | CASRDGGQPQHF
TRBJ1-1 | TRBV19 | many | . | TGTGCCAGTAGTGCCTCCGGGAGTATGAACACTGAAGCTTTCTTT | CASSASGSMNTEAFF
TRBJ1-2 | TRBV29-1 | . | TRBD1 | TGCAGCGTTGCGGGACAGCTAATAGAGCCTTATGGCTACACCTTC | CSVAGQLIEPYGYTF
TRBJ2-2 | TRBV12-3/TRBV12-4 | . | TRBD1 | TGTGCCAGCACCCCGACAGGGCTGGGGGCCGGGGAGCTGTTTTTT | CASTPTGLGAGELFF
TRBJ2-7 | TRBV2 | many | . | TGTGCCAGCAGTGAAGCGCTAAGAAGAAGCTCCTACGAGCAGTACTTC | CASSEALRRSSYEQYF
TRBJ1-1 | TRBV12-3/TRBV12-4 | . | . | TGTGCCACCGCAGGATTCTTTCGGGCTTTCTTT | CATAGFFRAFF
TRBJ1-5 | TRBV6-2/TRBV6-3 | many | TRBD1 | TGTGCCAGCAGCCGGGACAGGGGGTTCGGCAGCAATCAGCCCCAGCATTTT | CASSRDRGFGSNQPQHF
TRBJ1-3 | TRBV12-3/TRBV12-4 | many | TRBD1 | TGTGCCAGCACCCCGACAGGGAGGAGCTCTGGAAACACCATATATTTT | CASTPTGRSSGNTIYF
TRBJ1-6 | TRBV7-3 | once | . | TGTGCCAGCAGCTTATGGGGGGGTAATTCACCCCTCCACTTT | CASSLWGGNSPLHF
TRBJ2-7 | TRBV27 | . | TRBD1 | TGTGCCAGCAGCGTGGACAGGGGGCGCCGGGAGCAGTACTTC | CASSVDRGRREQYF
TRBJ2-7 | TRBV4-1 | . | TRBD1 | TGCGCCAGCAGCCTAAACCCAGGGGGCTTGTACGAGCAGTACTTC | CASSLNPGGLYEQYF
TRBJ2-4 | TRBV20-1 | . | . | TGCAGTGCTAGAATGGGTAGCCGAGGCAAAAACATTCAGTACTTC | CSARMGSRGKNIQYF
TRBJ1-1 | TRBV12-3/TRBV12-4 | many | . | TGTGCCAGCAGTCCACGAGGCCCCGGTGAAGCTTTCTTT | CASSPRGPGEAFF
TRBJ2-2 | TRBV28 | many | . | TGTGCCAGCAGTTTTTCGGTCGGGGAGCTGTTTTTT | CASSFSVGELFF
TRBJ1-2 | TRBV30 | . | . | TGTGCCTGGAGACCACCCCCCGTAAGAAACTATGGCTACACCTTC | CAWRPPPVRNYGYTF
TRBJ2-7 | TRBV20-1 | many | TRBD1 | TGCAGTGCCCACCGTCCGGGACAGGGAGGAAGGGAGCAGTACTTC | CSAHRPGQGGREQYF
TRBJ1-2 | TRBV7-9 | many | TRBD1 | TGTGCCAGCAGCTTAGAAGGGACAGGGGGTTATGGCTACACCTTC | CASSLEGTGGYGYTF
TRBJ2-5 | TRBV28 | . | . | TGTGCCAGCAGTTTTTTGCGGGGAGAGACCCAGTACTTC | CASSFLRGETQYF
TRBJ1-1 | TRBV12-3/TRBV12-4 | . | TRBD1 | TGTGCCAGCAGTTTGAGAGTGGCGGGACAGCCTGAAGCTTTCTTT | CASSLRVAGQPEAFF
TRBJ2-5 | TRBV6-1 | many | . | TGTGCCAGCAGTGGCCAACAAGAGACCCAGTACTTC | CASSGQQETQYF
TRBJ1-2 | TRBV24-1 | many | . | TGTGCCACCAGTGATGGGGGGGACCCTAACTATGGCTACACCTTC | CATSDGGDPNYGYTF
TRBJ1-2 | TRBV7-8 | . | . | TGTGCCAGCAGCATGGGGGTACGGGAGGTCGGCTATGGCTACACCTTC | CASSMGVREVGYGYTF
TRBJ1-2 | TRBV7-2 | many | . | TGTGCCAGCAGCTTACTCCCCCTGATTTATGGCTACACCTTC | CASSLLPLIYGYTF
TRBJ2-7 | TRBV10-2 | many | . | TGCGCAGCCGGGATTGGGGGCGAGCAGTACTTC | CAAGIGGEQYF
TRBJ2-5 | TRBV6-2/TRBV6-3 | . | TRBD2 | TGTGCCAGCAGCTACTCGAGTAAGATAGCGGGAGTTATCAGTAGGCAAGAGACCCAGTACTTC | CASSYSSKIAGVISRQETQYF
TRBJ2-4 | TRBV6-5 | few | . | TGTGCCAGCAGTTACGCCAGGGCCAAAAACATTAAGCACTTC | CASSYARAKNIKHF
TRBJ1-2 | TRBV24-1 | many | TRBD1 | TGTGCCACCGTTCGCCGGCCGGACAGGCCCTCCTACACCTTC | CATVRRPDRPSYTF
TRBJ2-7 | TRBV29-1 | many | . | TGCAGCGTTGTTGTCAGGGGCTACGAGCAGTACTTC | CSVVVRGYEQYF
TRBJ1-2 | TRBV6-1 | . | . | TGTGCCAGCAGTGTAGGACTACATTCCTATGGCTACACCTTC | CASSVGLHSYGYTF
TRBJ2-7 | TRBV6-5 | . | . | TGTGCCAGCAGTTACTCTGGGACACTAGTCTACGAGCAGTACTTC | CASSYSGTLVYEQYF
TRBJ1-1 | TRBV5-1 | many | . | TGTGCCAGCAGTTCGAACACTGAAGCTTTCTTT | CASSSNTEAFF